The TCR beta chain described here comes from a study of T cells after yellow fever vaccination. Study findings and constraints: Although most clonotypes did not, a small share appeared in both CD4 and CD8 compartments. Abundant bulk-derived clonotypes could contaminate FACS-sorted repertoires.

This clonotype was picked up many times. The antigen remains undetermined. In making TCR cDNA, 5'RACE template switching added a universal primer site and UMIs to it. TCRdb called the 5' RACE reads again in MiXCR, with one record for every CDR3 protein. The sample records some 99,000 distinct CDR3 sequences, around 5.5% being singletons. Germline CDR1 and CDR2: GTSNPN and SVGIG (reference sequence). V was cut by 3 bases and J by 6 bases, with 12 bases left in between. This CDR3 has 13 residues. This TCR was sampled from a man aged 18 to 30 who received the YFV17D yellow fever vaccine. Here the sequenced sample was CD8+ T cells sorted from PBMCs, taken 10 days after the yellow fever booster vaccination. The chain recombines TRBV30 with TRBJ2-1; maybe TRBD2 (5 bases). CDR3 sequence: CAWSATGFNEQFF. CDR3 in DNA: TGTGCCTGGAGCGCAACGGGATTCAATGAGCAGTTCTTC.